The 20 T cell receptor beta chains listed next were all sequenced from one sample in a study of control samples from healthy donors and cancer patients (dated by TCRdb to the early 2020s). Receptors were amplified or captured by the immunoSEQ multiplex PCR assay. TCRdb provides this immuneACCESS table in a form limited to in-frame rearrangements. Some clones are lacking; in checked studies, under half of them reflect an unresolved V gene, and why the rest are absent is not known. For this sample there are roughly 130,000 clones; approximately 90% appear just once. The ten largest clones take up about 9% of the sample. Material: blood. Every receptor here comes from a man aged 18 to 29 in good health.

The V and J genes are TRBV27 and TRBJ1-1, with TRBD1 matching 7 bases. This CDR3 contains 14 residues. Germline V gives CDR1 MNHEY, CDR2 SMNVEV (reference sequence). J gave up 5 bases and V 3 bases, and 6 bases lay outside the gene matches. CDR3 region: CASSFHRGITEAFF. The DNA for the CDR3 is TGTGCCAGCAGTTTCCACAGGGGTATTACTGAAGCTTTCTTT.

CDR3 loop: CASRIGQGTGYTF. The CDR3 bases are TGTGCCAGCAGAATCGGACAGGGTACGGGCTACACCTTC. This chain connects TRBV2 to TRBJ1-2; 8 bases align to TRBD1. J gave up 8 bases and V 6 bases, and 8 bases lay outside the gene matches. Germline-derived CDR1 and CDR2 are SNHLY and FYNNEI. This CDR3 has 13 residues.

The chain employs TRBV4-1 and TRBJ1-2, with D unresolved. Germline loops: CDR1 MGHRA, CDR2 YSYEKL. The V end lost 2 bases, the J end lost 6 bases, and 19 bases lay between the germline ends. The CDR3 consists of 16 residues. CDR3 nucleotides: TGCGCCAGCAGCCAAAATTACCAGAACGGGTTTCATGGCTACACCTTC. This codes for CASSQNYQNGFHGYTF.

CDR3 coding DNA: TGTGCCAGCAGTGCTCTGGACAGGGCACGCAATCAGCCCCAGCATTTT. Translating it yields CASSALDRARNQPQHF. The J gene is TRBJ1-5, the V gene TRBV2; the match to TRBD1 covers 8 bases. The CDR3 is made up of 16 amino acids. Trimming took 4 bases from V and 2 from J; bases not matched to a gene: 7. Germline lookup yields CDR1 SNHLY and CDR2 FYNNEI.

This clone was counted between two and nine times. The DNA of the CDR3 is TGTGCCACCAGCACTGGGAATCAGCCCCAGCATTTT. It translates to CATSTGNQPQHF. The rearrangement uses TRBV15 and TRBJ1-5; D is ambiguous. The CDR3 has 12 amino acids. Germline-derived CDR1 and CDR2 are LNHNV and YYDKDF (reference sequence). The V end lost 4 bases, the J end lost 4 bases, and 5 bases lay between the germline ends.

This chain uses TRBV19 with TRBJ1-1; 9 bases line up with TRBD1. J lost 5 bases, V lost 6 bases, and 10 bases had no gene match. The CDR3 extends over 15 amino acids. Germline values: CDR1 LNHDA, CDR2 SQIVND (reference sequence). The CDR3 DNA follows: TGTGCCAGTAGACCCGGGACAGGGAGTTGGACTGAAGCTTTCTTT. Amino acid sequence: CASRPGTGSWTEAFF.

This clone occurred once. The chain employs TRBV9 and TRBJ1-2; tentative D call: TRBD1 (6 bases). Germline values: CDR1 SGDLS, CDR2 YYNGEE. The germline V and J ends were trimmed by 4 bases and 4 bases, with 17 bases remaining between them. The CDR3 is 15 amino acids. The CDR3 nucleotides read TGTGCCAGCAGCCAACAGGGAAGCTCTTTCTATGGCTACACCTTC. Translated, it gives CASSQQGSSFYGYTF.

This chain joins TRBV6-4 and TRBJ1-1; D remains ambiguous. The V gene lost 0 bases and the J gene lost 1 base, with 9 bases spanning the gap. The CDR3 loop spans 15 amino acids. Germline V gene lookup returns CDR1 MRHNA and CDR2 SNTAGT. In DNA, the CDR3 is TGTGCCAGCAGTGACTCGAGGCACCCGAACACTGAAGCTTTCTTT. Amino acids: CASSDSRHPNTEAFF.

The DNA of the CDR3 is TGTGCCAGCAGTGCCTCCACGGCCCCAGATACGCAGTATTTT. It encodes CASSASTAPDTQYF. This sequence joins TRBV6-6 and TRBJ2-3, with D unresolved. The germline CDR1 and CDR2 sequences are MNHNY and SVGAGI (reference sequence). The CDR3 contains 14 residues. Trimming removed 5 bases from V and 4 bases from J, with 13 bases in between.

This chain joins TRBV4-1 and TRBJ1-2, with 9 positions matching TRBD1. The V gene's germline CDR1 is MGHRA and CDR2 YSYEKL. CDR3 size: 15 residues. Germline trimming cut 5 bases from V and 6 bases from J; bases unmatched to any gene: 10. The CDR3 is CASSFRDRVVDGYTF. The DNA of the CDR3 is TGCGCCAGCAGCTTCCGGGACAGGGTCGTCGATGGCTACACCTTC.

The chain combines TRBV2 with TRBJ1-6; TRBD1 aligns across 7 bases. Germline V CDR1 and CDR2: SNHLY, FYNNEI. V lost 6 bases to trimming and J lost 7 bases; unmatched junction nucleotides: 12. The CDR3 totals 16 residues. As DNA, the CDR3 is TGTGCCAGCAGAAATGGCTTTGACAGGGACAATTCACCCCTCCACTTT. Translated: CASRNGFDRDNSPLHF.

The gene calls are TRBV12-3 or TRBV12-4 and TRBJ1-4, with D possibly being TRBD1 (5 bases). The CDR3 is made up of 12 amino acids. V gave up 4 bases and J gave up 7 bases, with 7 bases separating them. CDR3 nucleotide sequence: TGTGCCAGCAGTTATCAGGGTGAAAAACTGTTTTTT. As protein: CASSYQGEKLFF.

The rearrangement joins TRBV7-2 to TRBJ1-6; unclear D gene. Trimming pared 1 base from V and 10 bases from J, leaving 5 bases between. The V gene's germline CDR1 is SGHTA and CDR2 FQGNSA. This CDR3 region has 12 residues. The CDR3 DNA reads TGTGCCAGCAGCTTAGTTCTGTCACCCCTCCACTTT. Its translation: CASSLVLSPLHF.

The chain carries TRBV5-1 and TRBJ2-3; TRBD2 matches 12 bases. The CDR3 sequence is 16 residues long. Germline CDR1 and CDR2: SGHRS and YFSETQ. After removal of 0 bases from V and 5 bases from J, the junction contained 4 bases not matched to a gene. DNA of the CDR3: TGCGCCAGCAGCTTGGAGCTAGCGGGGGGGAAAGATACGCAGTATTTT. This gives the protein CASSLELAGGKDTQYF.

The chain combines TRBV7-6 with TRBJ2-1, with TRBD1 matching 12 bases. The CDR3 is 17 residues long. Looked up from germline, CDR1 is SGHVS and CDR2 is FNYEAQ. V dropped 4 bases and J dropped 6; count of bases not matched to a gene: 10. CDR3 amino acids: CASSSSRDRGPSNEQFF. In DNA, the CDR3 is TGTGCCAGCAGCTCCTCTAGGGACAGGGGGCCGAGCAATGAGCAGTTCTTC.

The chain uses TRBV27 and TRBJ2-5; D may be TRBD1 or TRBD2 (7 bases each). The CDR3 is 13 residues long. Germline lookup yields CDR1 MNHEY and CDR2 SMNVEV (reference sequence). Trimming took 5 bases from V and 9 from J, leaving 16 bases between them. CDR3 protein: CASSQDRAGAQYF. The DNA of the CDR3 is TGTGCCAGCAGTCAAGACAGGGCGGGAGCCCAGTACTTC.

V usage is TRBV6-6 and J usage is TRBJ1-1, with 7 nucleotides matching TRBD1. CDR1 MNHNY and CDR2 SVGAGI come from the germline V gene (reference sequence). V lost 4 bases, J lost 4 bases, and 6 bases stayed unmatched. The CDR3 sequence is 14 residues long. In DNA, the CDR3 is TGTGCCAGCAGTTTGGGACAGACGCCCACTGAAGCTTTCTTT. It encodes CASSLGQTPTEAFF.

The genes are TRBV30 and TRBJ1-5; no clear D. Germline V gene data show CDR1 as GTSNPN and CDR2 as SVGIG (reference sequence). The CDR3 consists of 13 residues. Trimming pared 2 bases from V and 6 bases from J, leaving 11 bases between. CDR3 nucleotide sequence: TGTGCCTGGAGTAAGGAGGGCGCTCAGCCCCAGCATTTT. Translating gives CAWSKEGAQPQHF.

V gene TRBV9 combines with J gene TRBJ2-1, with 9 bases matching TRBD2. The J segment lost 0 bases and the V segment lost 0 bases, leaving 4 bases of the junction unmatched. In germline, CDR1 is SGDLS, CDR2 YYNGEE. The length of the CDR3 is 17 residues. CDR3 sequence reads: CASSVGRAGGSYNEQFF. The CDR3 DNA reads as TGTGCCAGCAGCGTAGGGAGAGCGGGGGGCTCCTACAATGAGCAGTTCTTC.

The chain links TRBV12-5 to TRBJ1-6, with D maybe TRBD1 (5 bases). This CDR3 region has 16 residues. V lost 6 bases, J lost 2 bases, and 14 bases lay in between. Germline V gene data show CDR1 as LGHNT and CDR2 as FRNRAP. CDR3 residues: CASGVTSGPYNSPLHF. CDR3 nucleotides: TGTGCTAGTGGGGTTACTTCGGGGCCCTATAATTCACCCCTCCACTTT. The full variable domain, completed using reference TRBV12-5 and TRBJ1-6, is DARVTQTPRHKVTEMGQEVTMRCQPILGHNTVFWYRQTMMQGLELLAYFRNRAPLDDSGMPKDRFSAEMPDATLATLKIQPSEPRDSAVYFCASGVTSGPYNSPLHFGNGTRLTVT.